The TCR beta chain under discussion was sequenced for a study of blood T cell repertoires in COVID-19. Across the whole study: Sample material is recorded as cDNA or gDNA derived from T cells, B-cell-depleted T cells, or PBMCs.

The method was immunoSEQ multiplex PCR; TCRdb's version includes in-frame clones alone and lacks a portion of them. The table includes about 150,000 clones, roughly 78% detected once. The CDR3 loop spans 11 amino acids. Germline CDR1 and CDR2: GTSNPN and SVGIG (reference sequence). The V end was cut by 3 bases, the J end by 1 base, with 3 bases between. Only a few counts were recorded for this clone. This TCR was recovered from a man older than 75 with acute or convalescent COVID-19. Sequenced material: peripheral blood. The rearrangement uses TRBV30 and TRBJ1-1, with no clear D. The CDR3 sequence: CAWSKNTEAFF. CDR3 in DNA: TGTGCCTGGAGCAAGAACACTGAAGCTTTCTTT.